These 31 T cell receptor beta chains were sequenced from one sample in a study of spatial heterogeneity in lung cancer (dated by TCRdb to the late 2010s). What the research found in general, with its limitations: The tumor nonsynonymous mutation count correlated with the number of expanded intratumoral alpha and beta TCRs.

The sample's time point, from its label and the paper: sample taken at primary tumor resection. Their recognized antigens are unknown. The library was produced with 5' RACE. Sequencing took place on a NextSeq 500. TCRdb passed the public sequencing reads through fastp at Q25 and MiXCR, retaining productive beta sequences. Each entry is one CDR3 protein sequence, shown with its most common DNA and genes. Here the sample has around 9,300 distinct CDR3 sequences; around 51% occur a single time. About 28% of the sample is in the top ten clones. The starting material was lung tumor tissue, obtained at surgery. Receptors were obtained from a female donor with early-stage non-small cell lung cancer.

V and J are TRBV7-8 and TRBJ2-5, with D perhaps matching TRBD2 (5 bases). This CDR3 region has 11 residues. V lost 5 bases, J lost 10 bases, and 11 bases lay in between. Germline CDR1 SGHVS, CDR2 FQNEAQ. Here the CDR3 reads CASSPNRGQYF. As DNA, the CDR3 is TGTGCCAGCAGCCCTAACCGGGGCCAGTACTTC.

This clonotype has a handful of counts. CDR3 nucleotides: TGTGCCAGCACTGGAATGGGGACGGAAGCTTTCTTT. This codes for CASTGMGTEAFF. The chain links TRBV12-3 or TRBV12-4 to TRBJ1-1; D is possibly TRBD1 (5 bases). The CDR3 sequence is 12 residues long. V lost 7 bases and J 8 bases, leaving 14 bases between the germline ends.

The chain has TRBV7-9 and TRBJ1-6; D is unresolved. The CDR3 contains 14 residues. The germline V gene encodes CDR1 SEHNR and CDR2 FQNEAQ (reference sequence). Trimming removed 0 bases at V and 5 bases at J, with 5 bases between. CDR3 protein: CASSLAQDNSPLHF. CDR3 DNA: TGTGCCAGCAGCTTAGCCCAGGATAATTCACCCCTCCACTTT.

V usage is TRBV7-2 and J usage is TRBJ2-5; maybe TRBD2 (5 bases). Germline loops: CDR1 SGHTA, CDR2 FQGNSA. V was shortened by 0 bases and J by 4 bases, with 6 bases between the two germline ends. CDR3 length: 13 amino acids. CDR3: CASSLARGETQYF. The CDR3, as DNA: TGTGCCAGCAGCTTAGCTCGGGGAGAGACCCAGTACTTC. Combining the CDR3 with reference TRBV7-2 and TRBJ2-5 gives the whole variable domain GAGVSQSPSNKVTEKGKDVELRCDPISGHTALYWYRQSLGQGLEFLIYFQGNSAPDKSGLPSDRFSAERTGGSVSTLTIQRTQQEDSAVYLCASSLARGETQYFGPGTRLLVL.

This chain links TRBV30 with TRBJ1-2, with D possibly TRBD1 on 6 matching bases. Per the germline V gene, CDR1 is GTSNPN and CDR2 is SVGIG (reference sequence). Trimming pared 0 bases from V and 8 bases from J, leaving 13 bases between. The CDR3 totals 13 residues. The CDR3 bases are TGTGCCTGGAGTGTTTTGGGGGCGGAGGGCTACACCTTC. Protein sequence: CAWSVLGAEGYTF.

The V and J genes are TRBV20-1 and TRBJ2-1, with TRBD2 identical over 10 bases. The trim removed 6 bases at V and 5 bases at J, leaving 7 bases unmatched. Germline V gene lookup returns CDR1 DFQATT and CDR2 SNEGSKA (reference sequence). The CDR3 loop spans 14 amino acids. CDR3 in amino acids: CSAVSGRANNEQFF. In DNA form, the CDR3 reads TGCAGTGCAGTCAGCGGGAGGGCCAACAATGAGCAGTTCTTC.

This chain joins TRBV6-1 and TRBJ1-6, with 12 bases lining up with TRBD1. The V segment lost 7 bases and the J segment 1 base; nucleotides outside the gene matches: 5. The CDR3 sequence is 17 residues long. Germline loops: CDR1 MNHNS, CDR2 SASEGT. CDR3 protein: CASIPGQGASYNSPLHF. For the CDR3, the DNA is TGTGCCAGCATTCCGGGACAGGGGGCTTCCTATAATTCACCCCTCCACTTT.

The rearrangement joins TRBV6-5 to TRBJ2-7; D is undetermined. The V end was cut by 6 bases, the J end by 2 bases, with 14 bases between. CDR1 is MNHEY and CDR2 is SVGAGI in the germline V gene. The CDR3 runs 14 residues. CDR3 protein: CASRLYKNAYEQYF. The CDR3 coding sequence is TGTGCCAGCAGGCTGTACAAGAACGCCTACGAGCAGTACTTC.

In this sample, this clonotype turned up a few times. This chain uses TRBV7-2 with TRBJ1-1, with 8 bases aligning to TRBD1. Germline assignment: CDR1 SGHTA and CDR2 FQGNSA. The CDR3 has 14 residues. V lost 3 bases, J lost 4 bases, and 4 bases stayed unmatched. In DNA, the CDR3 is TGTGCCAGCAGCTTCTCAGGGGGCGGCACTGAAGCTTTCTTT. It translates to CASSFSGGGTEAFF.

V usage is TRBV7-8 and J usage is TRBJ2-7, with a weak D call TRBD1 (6 bases). Germline V gene sequence: CDR1 SGHVS, CDR2 FQNEAQ. V shed 1 base and J shed 4 bases, with 14 bases lying between them. This CDR3 has 15 amino acids. The CDR3 nucleotides read TGTGCCAGCAGCTTAGAGTGGTGGACAGTTTACGAGCAGTACTTC. This codes for CASSLEWWTVYEQYF. Combining the CDR3 with reference TRBV7-8 and TRBJ2-7 gives the whole variable domain GAGVSQSPRYKVAKRGQDVALRCDPISGHVSLFWYQQALGQGPEFLTYFQNEAQLDKSGLPSDRFFAERPEGSVSTLKIQRTQQEDSAVYLCASSLEWWTVYEQYFGPGTRLTVT.

The gene calls are TRBV20-1 and TRBJ1-2; D gene unclear. The germline CDR1 and CDR2 sequences are DFQATT and SNEGSKA (reference sequence). This CDR3 region has 12 residues. V lost 7 bases, J lost 2 bases, and 11 bases lay in between. The CDR3 loop reads CSVAAGNYGYTF. In DNA, the CDR3 is TGCAGTGTAGCAGCGGGGAACTATGGCTACACCTTC.

The chain combines TRBV5-1 with TRBJ1-6; the D is unclear. Germline V gives CDR1 SGHRS, CDR2 YFSETQ. Deletions cut 2 bases from V and 8 bases from J, with 14 bases between. CDR3 length equals 15 residues. CDR3: CASSFMSGRDSPLHF. The CDR3 DNA sequence: TGCGCCAGCAGCTTTATGTCCGGACGGGATTCACCCCTCCACTTT.

The chain has TRBV7-9 and TRBJ2-1; D not resolved. This CDR3 region has 17 residues. CDR1 and CDR2 from the germline V gene are SEHNR and FQNEAQ (reference sequence). Trimming took 2 bases from V and 2 from J, leaving 16 bases between them. CDR3 bases: TGTGCCAGCAGCTTACTGCCTGCGGCGGAAACCTACAATGAGCAGTTCTTC. Amino acid sequence: CASSLLPAAETYNEQFF.

The chain couples TRBV6-5 to TRBJ1-5, with a tentative D call TRBD1 (5 bases). V lost 6 bases, J lost 9 bases, and 12 bases lay in between. The CDR3 is made up of 12 amino acids. Germline V CDR1 and CDR2: MNHEY, SVGAGI. This chain's CDR3 is CASSLVGGPQHF. The CDR3 coding sequence is TGTGCCAGCAGCTTAGTGGGGGGGCCCCAGCATTTT.

As to this clonotype: Germline and junction disagree at one end, which may indicate a read error. This chain uses TRBV29-1 with TRBJ2-7; 12 nucleotides align to TRBD2. This CDR3 comprises 14 residues. CDR1 SQVTM and CDR2 ANQGSEA come from the germline V gene. The DNA of the CDR3 is TGCAGCGTCGAAGGGACTAGCGGGTCTAACGAGCAGTACTTC. Its protein product is CSVEGTSGSNEQYF.

The DNA of the CDR3 is TGTGCCAGCAGCTTGGAACCTCAGGGGAACACTGAAGCTTTCTTT. This encodes CASSLEPQGNTEAFF. The chain combines TRBV7-2 with TRBJ1-1, with D tentatively TRBD1 (5 bases). Per germline, CDR1 SGHTA and CDR2 FQGNSA. V lost 3 bases to trimming and J lost 1 base, with 12 bases between them. The CDR3 contains 15 residues.

The chain recombines TRBV28 with TRBJ1-1, with 8 bases that match TRBD1. Trimming at V came to 3 bases and at J to 8 bases, leaving 8 bases not matched to a gene. The CDR3 covers 14 residues. The germline CDR1 and CDR2 sequences are MDHEN and SYDVKM. The CDR3 protein is CASSLAGGVIEAFF. The CDR3 DNA is TGTGCCAGCAGTTTGGCAGGGGGCGTCATCGAAGCTTTCTTT.

The chain links TRBV28 to TRBJ2-3, with D perhaps matching TRBD2 (7 bases). The V end lost 3 bases, the J end lost 5 bases, and 18 bases lay between the germline ends. Germline V gives CDR1 MDHEN, CDR2 SYDVKM. The CDR3 loop spans 16 amino acids. The CDR3 DNA is TGTGCCAGCAGTTTGGTGGGGGGGCCGTTGGGAGATACGCAGTATTTT. Amino acid sequence: CASSLVGGPLGDTQYF.

The chain links TRBV28 to TRBJ1-4, with D perhaps TRBD1 (5 bases). Looked up from germline, CDR1 is MDHEN and CDR2 is SYDVKM. V was trimmed by 11 bases and J by 6 bases, leaving 16 bases between them. CDR3 size: 13 residues. The CDR3 region is CALGRGADEKLFF. The CDR3 coding sequence is TGTGCCTTAGGTCGTGGGGCTGATGAAAAACTGTTTTTT.

This clonotype was seen only a few times. V usage is TRBV12-3 or TRBV12-4 and J usage is TRBJ2-7; TRBD1 might be the D (6 bases). V was clipped by 2 bases and J by 6 bases, with 11 bases between them. The CDR3 runs 13 residues. CDR3: CASSLRGSREQYF. The DNA of the CDR3 is TGTGCCAGCAGTTTAAGGGGGAGCCGCGAGCAGTACTTC.

The chain combines TRBV25-1 with TRBJ1-2, with a possible D match to TRBD1 (5 bases). V lost 3 bases and J lost 1, with 9 bases in between. The germline gives CDR1 MGHDK, CDR2 SYGVNS. The CDR3 consists of 14 residues. The CDR3 DNA reads as TGTGCCAGCAGTGACCCTAGGGGTAACTATGGCTACACCTTC. Translated: CASSDPRGNYGYTF.

This chain uses TRBV27 with TRBJ2-7, with D possibly matching TRBD2 (6 bases). The CDR3 loop spans 15 amino acids. The V and J ends lost 5 bases and 5 bases respectively, with 19 bases between them. Germline CDR1 is MNHEY and CDR2 is SMNVEV (reference sequence). This chain's CDR3 is CASSPRDSRGNEQYF. CDR3 bases: TGTGCCAGCAGTCCCCGGGACTCTAGAGGTAACGAGCAGTACTTC.

Comment on this clonotype: The junction differs from germline at one of its ends, possibly a read error. As DNA, the CDR3 is TGTGCCAGCAGTTACCAAGAGCGGGCGGGTGCCTTC. It codes for CASSYQERAGAF. The chain carries TRBV12-3 or TRBV12-4 and TRBJ2-5; tentative D call: TRBD2 (6 bases). The CDR3 is 12 amino acids.

V is TRBV11-2 and J is TRBJ2-3, with 7 bases aligning to TRBD2. This CDR3 region has 17 residues. V gave up 3 bases and J gave up 0 bases; unmatched junction bases: 9. Looked up from germline, CDR1 is SGHAT and CDR2 is FQNNGV. The CDR3 loop reads CASSFRGVAESTDTQYF. DNA of the CDR3: TGTGCCAGCAGCTTCCGGGGGGTAGCGGAGAGCACAGATACGCAGTATTTT.

The CDR3 DNA sequence: TGTGCCAGCGGGGAGGGGTCTCCCGGTGAGGAAGCTTTCTTT. Translating gives CASGEGSPGEEAFF. J is TRBJ1-1 and V is TRBV13, with a weak D call TRBD1 (5 bases). Germline loops: CDR1 PRHDT, CDR2 FYEKMQ (reference sequence). The CDR3 totals 14 residues. The ends were cut back, 8 bases at V and 8 bases at J, with 21 bases in the middle.

CDR3 coding DNA: TGTGCCAGCAGTTGGGCGGGGGGGCCAGACACAGATACGCAGTATTTT. The encoded protein is CASSWAGGPDTDTQYF. The gene calls are TRBV28 and TRBJ2-3; 9 bases line up with TRBD2. Germline V gives CDR1 MDHEN, CDR2 SYDVKM. This CDR3 has 16 residues. V gave up 4 bases and J gave up 2 bases; unmatched junction bases: 7.

The V call is TRBV12-3 or TRBV12-4, the J call TRBJ1-5, with D uncertain. The CDR3 spans 14 residues. V lost 4 bases to trimming and J lost 3 bases, with 10 bases between them. CDR3 residues: CASSSNLLNQPQHF. CDR3 coding DNA: TGTGCCAGCAGTTCCAACCTCCTCAATCAGCCCCAGCATTTT.

This clonotype has more than one count but fewer than ten. The chain has TRBV27 and TRBJ2-7, with a possible D match to TRBD2 (5 bases). The germline CDR1 and CDR2 sequences are MNHEY and SMNVEV (reference sequence). The CDR3 is 13 residues long. V lost 3 bases, J lost 5 bases, and 11 bases lay in between. The CDR3 reads CASSFFLGDEQYF. Written as DNA, the CDR3 is TGTGCCAGCAGTTTCTTTTTGGGAGACGAGCAGTACTTC.

Here the CDR3 reads CASSSPGGSSTHEQFF. The DNA for the CDR3 is TGTGCCAGCAGCTCGCCAGGGGGCTCCTCAACTCATGAGCAGTTCTTC. The genes are TRBV7-3 and TRBJ2-1; 8 bases map to TRBD1. This CDR3 has 16 residues. Germline V gene sequence: CDR1 SGHTA, CDR2 FQGTGA. With 4 bases clipped from V and 8 bases from J, the junction kept 13 bases outside the gene matches. Drawing the rest from reference TRBV7-3 and TRBJ2-1, the complete variable domain is GAGVSQTPSNKVTEKGKYVELRCDPISGHTALYWYRQSLGQGPEFLIYFQGTGAADDSGLPNDRFFAVRPEGSVSTLKIQRTERGDSAVYLCASSSPGGSSTHEQFFGPGTRLTVL.

This clonotype is classed as medium-sized. The chain carries TRBV5-1 and TRBJ2-7, with D possibly being TRBD1 (5 bases). Germline lookup yields CDR1 SGHRS and CDR2 YFSETQ. Trimming stripped 8 bases from V and 3 bases from J, with 9 bases between. The CDR3 contains 11 residues. The CDR3 coding sequence is TGCGCCAGAGATACAGGCTACGAGCAGTACTTC. This sequence encodes CARDTGYEQYF. Filled out from reference TRBV5-1 and TRBJ2-7, the complete variable domain reads KAGVTQTPRYLIKTRGQQVTLSCSPISGHRSVSWYQQTPGQGLQFLFEYFSETQRNKGNFPGRFSGRQFSNSRSEMNVSTLELGDSALYLCARDTGYEQYFGPGTRLTVT.

This chain links TRBV12-3 or TRBV12-4 with TRBJ2-4, with D unclear. The CDR3 loop spans 14 amino acids. The V end was cut by 2 bases, the J end by 0 bases, with 5 bases between. CDR3 coding DNA: TGTGCCAGCAGTTTATTATTAGCCAAAAACATTCAGTACTTC. It encodes CASSLLLAKNIQYF.